The source of this T cell receptor beta chain is a study of regulatory T cells in long-lasting Graves disease. Time point specified: newly diagnosed GD, antithyroid drugs for less than 3 months. Researchers made the TCR library from RNA that was extracted from PBMCs. This clonotype appeared many times. Building of the TCR beta libraries involved iRepertoire HTBI primers and Arm-PCR of CDR3 regions. TCRdb independently ran MiXCR on the multiplex PCR reads; one entry per CDR3 protein. The data hold a few hundred thousand distinct CDR3 sequences, with approximately 18% observed a single time. This sample was also put to use in a study of T cells in Graves' hyperthyroidism and ophthalmopathy.

This sequence originates from a woman aged 30 to 39 with Graves disease. Sequencing used peripheral blood mononuclear cells (PBMCs), obtained at new diagnosis, from a patient treated with antithyroid drugs.

CDR3 amino acids: CASSPPGQGARSTEAFF. CDR3 bases: TGTGCCAGCTCACCACCAGGACAGGGGGCGCGGAGCACTGAAGCTTTCTTT. The V call is TRBV18, the J call TRBJ1-1; 11 bases align to TRBD1. Germline assignment: CDR1 KGHSH and CDR2 LQKENI. The CDR3 covers 17 residues. Losses at the gene ends were 0 bases for V and 4 bases for J; bases not matched to a gene: 7.